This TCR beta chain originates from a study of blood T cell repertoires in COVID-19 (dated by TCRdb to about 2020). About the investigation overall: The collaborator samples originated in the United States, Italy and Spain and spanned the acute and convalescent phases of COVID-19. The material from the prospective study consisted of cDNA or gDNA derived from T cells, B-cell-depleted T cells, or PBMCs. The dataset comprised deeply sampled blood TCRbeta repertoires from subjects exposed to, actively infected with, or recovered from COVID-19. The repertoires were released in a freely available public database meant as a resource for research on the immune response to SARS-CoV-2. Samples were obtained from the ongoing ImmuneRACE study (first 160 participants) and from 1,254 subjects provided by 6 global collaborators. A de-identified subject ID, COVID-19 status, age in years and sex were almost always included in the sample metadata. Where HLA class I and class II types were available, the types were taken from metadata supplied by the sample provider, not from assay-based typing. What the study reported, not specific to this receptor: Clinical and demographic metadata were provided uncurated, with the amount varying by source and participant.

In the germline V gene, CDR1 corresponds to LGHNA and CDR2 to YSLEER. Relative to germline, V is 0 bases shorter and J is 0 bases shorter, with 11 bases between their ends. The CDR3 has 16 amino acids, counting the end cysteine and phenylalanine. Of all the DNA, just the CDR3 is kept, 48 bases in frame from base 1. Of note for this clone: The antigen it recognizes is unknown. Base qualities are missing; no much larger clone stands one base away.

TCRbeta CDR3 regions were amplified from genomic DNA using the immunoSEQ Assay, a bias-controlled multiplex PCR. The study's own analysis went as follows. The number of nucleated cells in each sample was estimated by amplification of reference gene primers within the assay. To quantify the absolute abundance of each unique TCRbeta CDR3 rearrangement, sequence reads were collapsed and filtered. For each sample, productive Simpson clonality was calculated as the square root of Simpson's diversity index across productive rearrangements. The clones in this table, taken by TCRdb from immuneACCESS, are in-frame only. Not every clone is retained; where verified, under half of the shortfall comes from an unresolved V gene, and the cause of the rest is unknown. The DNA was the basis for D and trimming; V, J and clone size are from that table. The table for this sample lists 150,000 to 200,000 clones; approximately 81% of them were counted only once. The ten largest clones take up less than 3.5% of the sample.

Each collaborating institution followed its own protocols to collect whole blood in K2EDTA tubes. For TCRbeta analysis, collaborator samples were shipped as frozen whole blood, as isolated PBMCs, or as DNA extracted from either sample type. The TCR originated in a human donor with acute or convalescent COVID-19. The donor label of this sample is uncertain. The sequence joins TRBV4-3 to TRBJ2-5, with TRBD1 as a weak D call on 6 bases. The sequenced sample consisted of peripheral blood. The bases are TGCGCCAGCAGCCAAGACCCGGGACATAACCAAGAGACCCAGTACTTC. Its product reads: CASSQDPGHNQETQYF.